One sample yielded the 4 T cell receptor beta chains listed below, sequenced in a study of cytomegalovirus exposure and HLA in healthy donors. In the PCR, 60 Vbeta and 13 Jbeta primers were used. The repertoire was sequenced with immunoSEQ multiplex PCR; TCRdb's copy has only in-frame clones and lacks some. The table shows around 300,000 clones, with just under 85% occurring only once. Specimen: PBMCs. The receptors derive from a woman in her thirties or forties in good health and CMV-seropositive.

The chain recombines TRBV15 with TRBJ2-2; perhaps TRBD2 as D (5 bases). Germline V gene data show CDR1 as LNHNV and CDR2 as YYDKDF (reference sequence). V lost 9 bases to trimming and J lost 4 bases, with 21 bases between them. CDR3 length: 16 amino acids. CDR3 nucleotides: TGTGCCACGGGTGTGGAGGCTAAAGAGGGCACCGGGGAGCTGTTTTTT. Its protein is CATGVEAKEGTGELFF.

The chain has TRBV7-2 and TRBJ2-1; possibly TRBD2 for D (5 bases). V was shortened by 7 bases and J by 5 bases, with 18 bases between the two germline ends. This CDR3 comprises 15 residues. Germline V gene sequence: CDR1 SGHTA, CDR2 FQGNSA. In DNA form, the CDR3 reads TGTGCCAGCACGAGCGTAGCGACACCCGACAATGAGCAGTTCTTC. This encodes CASTSVATPDNEQFF. The entire variable domain, with the rest obtained from reference TRBV7-2 and TRBJ2-1, is as follows: GAGVSQSPSNKVTEKGKDVELRCDPISGHTALYWYRQSLGQGLEFLIYFQGNSAPDKSGLPSDRFSAERTGGSVSTLTIQRTQQEDSAVYLCASTSVATPDNEQFFGPGTRLTVL.

The rearrangement uses TRBV7-2 and TRBJ1-2, with D unclear. The CDR3 runs to 13 residues. The germline V gene encodes CDR1 SGHTA and CDR2 FQGNSA. The germline V and J ends were trimmed by 1 base and 2 bases, with 5 bases remaining between them. The CDR3 region is CASSLDQNYGYTF. DNA for the CDR3: TGTGCCAGCAGCTTAGACCAGAACTATGGCTACACCTTC.

The rearrangement joins TRBV7-9 to TRBJ1-6; TRBD1 agrees at 7 bases. This CDR3 comprises 17 residues. The germline V gene encodes CDR1 SEHNR and CDR2 FQNEAQ (reference sequence). J lost 0 bases, V lost 5 bases, and 7 bases had no gene match. The DNA of the CDR3 is TGTGCCAGCAGCGGGGGACAGCCGAGCTCCTATAATTCACCCCTCCACTTT. Its translation is CASSGGQPSSYNSPLHF.